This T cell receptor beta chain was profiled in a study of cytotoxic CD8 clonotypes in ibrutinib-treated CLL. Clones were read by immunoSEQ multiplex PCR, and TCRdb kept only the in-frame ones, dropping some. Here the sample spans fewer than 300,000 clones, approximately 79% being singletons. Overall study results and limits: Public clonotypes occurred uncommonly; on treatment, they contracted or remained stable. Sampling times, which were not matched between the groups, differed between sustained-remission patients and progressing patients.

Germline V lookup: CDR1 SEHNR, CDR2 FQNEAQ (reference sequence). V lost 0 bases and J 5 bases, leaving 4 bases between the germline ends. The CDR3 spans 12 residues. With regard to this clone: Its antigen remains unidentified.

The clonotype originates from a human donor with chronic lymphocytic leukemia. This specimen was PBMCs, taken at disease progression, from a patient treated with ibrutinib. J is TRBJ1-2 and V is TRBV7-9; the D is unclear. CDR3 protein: CASSLADYGYTF. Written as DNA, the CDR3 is TGTGCCAGCAGCTTAGCAGATTATGGCTACACCTTC.